Listed here are 16 T cell receptor beta chains from one sample, sequenced in a study of identical twins. Each CDR3 protein gets one entry after TCRdb re-called the 5' RACE reads with MiXCR. The sample lists 450,000 to 600,000 distinct CDR3 sequences; 20% to 25% were seen once. The sample also formed part of further work on yellow fever vaccine responses in identical twins.

Material: CD4+ T cells sorted from blood. The origin of the receptors is a woman in her late teens or twenties in good health.

This clonotype was counted between two and nine times. The chain employs TRBV4-1 and TRBJ2-7, with a tentative D call TRBD1 (6 bases). The ends were cut back, 1 base at V and 2 bases at J, with 18 bases in the middle. CDR3 length: 17 amino acids. The V gene's germline CDR1 is MGHRA and CDR2 YSYEKL. The CDR3 protein is CASSQVPFGTTAYEQYF. Written as DNA, the CDR3 is TGCGCCAGCAGCCAAGTCCCATTTGGGACAACCGCCTACGAGCAGTACTTC.

In this sample, this clonotype turned up a few times. This rearrangement joins TRBV6-5 to TRBJ2-3; 9 bases align to TRBD1. Germline CDR1 and CDR2: MNHEY and SVGAGI. The junction had 1 base not matched to a gene; V was cut back by 2 bases and J by 4 bases. This CDR3 region has 14 residues. CDR3 DNA: TGTGCCAGCAGTTACGGGACAGGGCCAGATACGCAGTATTTT. Translated: CASSYGTGPDTQYF.

The rearrangement joins TRBV11-2 to TRBJ2-3, with 8 positions matching TRBD2. The germline V gene encodes CDR1 SGHAT and CDR2 FQNNGV. V gave up 5 bases and J gave up 1 base; unmatched junction bases: 14. This CDR3 is built from 18 residues. The CDR3 loop is CASSKVPGGGARTDTQYF. CDR3 bases: TGTGCCAGCAGCAAAGTCCCGGGGGGGGGCGCCCGCACAGATACGCAGTATTTT.

This clonotype showed up just a few times. The gene calls are TRBV2 and TRBJ2-7; either TRBD1 or TRBD2 may supply D (6 bases each). The CDR3 extends over 13 amino acids. V was pared by 6 bases and J by 5 bases, with 14 bases between. The V gene's germline CDR1 is SNHLY and CDR2 FYNNEI. Here the CDR3 DNA reads TGTGCCAGCAGAGGGGGACTGCTTCACGAGCAGTACTTC. Translated: CASRGGLLHEQYF.

There are a few counts of this clonotype. This chain joins TRBV7-9 and TRBJ1-1; D possibly corresponds to TRBD1 (5 bases). This CDR3 contains 14 residues. V lost 4 bases, J lost 1 base, and 10 bases lay in between. Germline V CDR1 and CDR2: SEHNR, FQNEAQ (reference sequence). CDR3: CASSSQEPNTEAFF. The CDR3 DNA is TGTGCCAGCAGCTCACAGGAGCCGAACACTGAAGCTTTCTTT. Using reference TRBV7-9 and TRBJ1-1 for the parts outside the CDR3, the full variable domain is DTGVSQNPRHKITKRGQNVTFRCDPISEHNRLYWYRQTLGQGPEFLTYFQNEAQLEKSRLLSDRFSAERPKGSFSTLEIQRTEQGDSAMYLCASSSQEPNTEAFFGQGTRLTVV.

This clonotype was seen a few times. The chain links TRBV27 to TRBJ1-1; D call uncertain. Germline V gene data show CDR1 as MNHEY and CDR2 as SMNVEV (reference sequence). Trimming took off 2 bases at V and 3 bases at J, with 10 bases between the two ends. This CDR3 spans 14 amino acids. DNA for the CDR3: TGTGCCAGCAGTTTAGGGAGCTATCACACTGAAGCTTTCTTT. It translates to CASSLGSYHTEAFF.

The chain has TRBV24-1 and TRBJ2-1; TRBD2 matches at 7 bases. The CDR3 consists of 15 residues. Per germline, CDR1 KGHDR and CDR2 SFDVKD. V trimming: 0 bases; J trimming: 9 bases; junction bases outside the gene matches: 7. Here the CDR3 DNA reads TGTGCCACCAGTGATTTGCAAACTAGCGTCTTTGAGCAGTTCTTC. It specifies CATSDLQTSVFEQFF.

This rearrangement joins TRBV12-5 to TRBJ1-2; D ambiguous. V lost 5 bases and J lost 1, with 5 bases in between. The CDR3 is made up of 12 amino acids. Germline assignment: CDR1 LGHNT and CDR2 FRNRAP. The CDR3 is CASGTDNYGYTF. The CDR3 DNA follows: TGTGCTAGTGGTACCGATAACTATGGCTACACCTTC.

The CDR3 here is CASSPQNRDEAFF. CDR3 in DNA: TGTGCCAGCTCACCACAGAACAGGGATGAAGCTTTCTTT. V is TRBV18 and J is TRBJ1-1; maybe TRBD1 (6 bases). Germline CDR1 is KGHSH and CDR2 is LQKENI. The CDR3 is made up of 13 amino acids. V was trimmed by 1 base and J by 7 bases, leaving 10 bases between them.

In nucleotides, the CDR3 is TGTGCCAGCAGCCTGGGGACTAGCGGAGGATCAGATACGCAGTATTTT. It yields the protein CASSLGTSGGSDTQYF. V and J are TRBV7-6 and TRBJ2-3; 11 nucleotides align to TRBD2. This CDR3 contains 16 residues. Unmatched junction bases numbered 8, after V lost 5 bases and J lost 4 bases. CDR1 is SGHVS and CDR2 is FNYEAQ in the germline V gene.

A few counts support this clonotype. The chain employs TRBV12-3 or TRBV12-4 and TRBJ1-3; the D is unclear. The CDR3 loop spans 14 amino acids. V lost 6 bases to trimming and J lost 2 bases, with 11 bases between them. CDR3 sequence (DNA): TGTGCCAGCAGCCAGACACCTACTGGAAACACCATATATTTT. Protein product: CASSQTPTGNTIYF.

The chain combines TRBV7-9 with TRBJ2-3; 9 nucleotides agree with TRBD2. With 2 bases clipped from V and 0 bases from J, the junction kept 6 bases outside the gene matches. The CDR3 consists of 17 residues. CDR1 is SEHNR and CDR2 is FQNEAQ in the germline V gene (reference sequence). The CDR3 spells CASSLYGLALSTDTQYF. CDR3 sequence (DNA): TGTGCCAGCAGCTTATATGGACTAGCGCTGAGCACAGATACGCAGTATTTT.

The J gene is TRBJ2-1, the V gene TRBV6-1; the match to TRBD2 covers 10 bases. This CDR3 comprises 14 residues. Losses at the gene ends were 7 bases for V and 6 bases for J; bases not matched to a gene: 6. CDR1 and CDR2 from the germline V gene are MNHNS and SASEGT. DNA for the CDR3: TGTGCCAGCATGAGGCTAGCGGGAGCCAATGAGCAGTTCTTC. It yields the protein CASMRLAGANEQFF.

This clonotype was seen more than once but under ten times. V gene TRBV7-9 combines with J gene TRBJ1-6; D gene uncertain. Trimming left V 5 bases short and J 9 bases short, with 14 bases between. There are 14 residues in the CDR3. Germline CDR1 SEHNR, CDR2 FQNEAQ (reference sequence). CDR3 nucleotides: TGTGCCAGCAGCCTAGAGGCACAGCCTTCACCCCTCCACTTT. This sequence encodes CASSLEAQPSPLHF.

V gene TRBV11-3 combines with J gene TRBJ2-1, with D uncertain. The CDR3 has 12 residues. V was trimmed by 7 bases and J by 5 bases, leaving 9 bases between them. Germline V gives CDR1 SGHNT, CDR2 YENEEA. In DNA, the CDR3 is TGTGCCAGCAAGGCCTACCACAATGAGCAGTTCTTC. It yields the protein CASKAYHNEQFF.

This clonotype was detected only a few times. The chain employs TRBV12-3 or TRBV12-4 and TRBJ1-6; D unclear. V was cut by 6 bases and J by 12 bases, with 12 bases left in between. The CDR3 is 12 amino acids. The DNA of the CDR3 is TGTGCCAGCAGGCTTCAGGCCCTACCCCTCCACTTT. Protein product: CASRLQALPLHF.